This T cell receptor (beta chain) stems from a study of shared clonotypes between healthy human individuals. Study-level findings and limits: Naive subsets, compared against memory subsets, generally had larger estimated richness values.

A note on this clone: Antigen unknown.

CDR1 SGHAT and CDR2 FQNNGV come from the germline V gene. This CDR3 has 13 residues. The V end was cut by 1 base, the J end by 3 bases, with 7 bases between. In the original workflow: Junction-only sequences without quality scores were provided by ImmunoSEQ, so filtering was different. Using immunoSEQ multiplex PCR, the repertoire was profiled, and TCRdb retains in-frame clones only, with some absent. For V, J and clone size, that table is used; D and trimming come from the DNA. Here the sample spans roughly 1,500,000 clones, 95% to 99% being singletons. This rearrangement joins TRBV11-2 to TRBJ2-7; perhaps TRBD1 as D (5 bases). Sequencing input: naive CD4+ T cells sorted from blood. The sample's subset: CD45RA+ positively selected. This TCR derives from a man aged 30-40 years in good health. The CDR3 reads CASSLGQLYEQYF. CDR3 nucleotides: TGTGCCAGCAGCTTAGGACAGCTCTACGAGCAGTACTTC.